Below, one TCR beta chain is given with its context. Its matching antigen is unknown. RNA transcripts gave rise to amplified TCR beta CDR3 regions. First-round RT-PCR targeting the TCR CDR3 was performed with the HTBI primer set. TCRdb used MiXCR to reprocess the multiplex PCR reads, holding one entry per CDR3 protein. This table has about 660,000 distinct CDR3 sequences, nearly 45% appearing once. The CDR3 contains 14 residues. Germline assignment: CDR1 SGHRS and CDR2 YFSETQ. Trimming pared 2 bases from V and 2 bases from J, leaving 10 bases between. These data originate in a study of T cells in Graves' hyperthyroidism and ophthalmopathy. Researchers barred patients who had uncontrolled infection, other autoimmune disease, pregnancy or lactation. Study-wide points: Most thyroid clonotypes that were expanded above 0.001 also turned up in blood. A model of 13 V-J features distinguished ophthalmopathy from stable hyperthyroidism.

The source material was peripheral blood or thyroid tissue (not recorded which). The receptor comes from an adult man with Graves' disease, either hyperthyroidism or ophthalmopathy (not recorded which). The rearrangement uses TRBV5-1 and TRBJ2-5; tentative D call: TRBD1 (6 bases). The CDR3 nucleotides are TGCGCCAGCAGCTTTGGAGACAGGCAAGAGACCCAGTACTTC. Encoded protein: CASSFGDRQETQYF. The full variable domain, rest sourced from reference TRBV5-1 and TRBJ2-5, is KAGVTQTPRYLIKTRGQQVTLSCSPISGHRSVSWYQQTPGQGLQFLFEYFSETQRNKGNFPGRFSGRQFSNSRSEMNVSTLELGDSALYLCASSFGDRQETQYFGPGTRLLVL.